The entry that follows covers one T cell receptor beta chain sequence. The sample is drawn from a study of blood T cell repertoires in COVID-19. The wider study: Acute-phase and convalescent COVID-19 samples originated in the United States, Italy and Spain.

TCRdb's table, derived via immunoSEQ multiplex PCR, lists solely in-frame clones and lacks some. The profile shows 150,000 to 200,000 clones, 75% to 85% of them singletons. V lost 3 bases, J lost 2 bases, and 20 bases lay in between. The CDR3 has 18 residues. Germline V gene lookup returns CDR1 SNHLY and CDR2 FYNNEI. Ages ranged from about 18 to 89 years, with residence in under 25 US areas. Participants' reported clinical history set cohort assignment. Resolution of symptoms, clearance, or two negative PCRs was present in recovered Cohort 3 donors. Sequences were obtained from PBMCs or T cells enriched from blood (not recorded which). The V and J genes are TRBV2 and TRBJ1-3; perhaps TRBD1 as D (6 bases). The TCR comes from a woman aged 60-75 years who had recovered from COVID-19. As DNA, the CDR3 is TGTGCCAGCAGTGAGGTTGACAGGTCCCTTTTAACTGGAAACACCATATATTTT. It translates to CASSEVDRSLLTGNTIYF.